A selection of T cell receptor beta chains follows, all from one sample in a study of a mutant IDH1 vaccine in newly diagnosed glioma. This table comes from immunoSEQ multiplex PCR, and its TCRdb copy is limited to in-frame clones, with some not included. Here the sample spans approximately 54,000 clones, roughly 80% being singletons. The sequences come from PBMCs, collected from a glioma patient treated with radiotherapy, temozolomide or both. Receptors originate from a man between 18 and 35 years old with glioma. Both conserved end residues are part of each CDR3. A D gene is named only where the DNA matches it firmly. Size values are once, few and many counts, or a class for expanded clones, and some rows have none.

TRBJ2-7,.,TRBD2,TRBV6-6,TGTGCCACCCTAGCGGAACTTACCTACGAGCAGTACTTC,CATLAELTYEQYF
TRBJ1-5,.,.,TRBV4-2,TGTGCCAGCAGCCAAGATCACGCCTCCCACCAGCCCCAGCATTTT,CASSQDHASHQPQHF
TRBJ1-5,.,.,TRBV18,TGTGCCAGCTCATCGACACGGTATAGCAATCAGCCCCAGCATTTT,CASSSTRYSNQPQHF
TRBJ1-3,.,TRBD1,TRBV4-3,TGCGCCAGCAGCCTTCACCCAACAGGGGTGAAAGGAAACACCATATATTTT,CASSLHPTGVKGNTIYF
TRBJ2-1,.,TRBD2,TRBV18,TGTGCCAGCTCAAAGACTAGCGGGTCTGACAATGAGCAGTTCTTC,CASSKTSGSDNEQFF
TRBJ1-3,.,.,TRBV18,TGTGCCAGCTCACAACAGGGATCCAGGAACACCATATATTTT,CASSQQGSRNTIYF
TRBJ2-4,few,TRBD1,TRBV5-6,TGTGCCAGCAGCTCACAGGGGCTAGCCAAAAACATTCAGTACTTC,CASSSQGLAKNIQYF
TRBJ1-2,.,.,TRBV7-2,TGTGCCAGCAGCTTGACAGTTGTACGGGGTGGCAACTATGGCTACACCTTC,CASSLTVVRGGNYGYTF
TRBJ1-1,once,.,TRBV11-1,TGTGCCAGCAGCTTAGGAGCAGGTACTGAAGCTTTCTTT,CASSLGAGTEAFF
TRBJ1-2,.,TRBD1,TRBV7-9,TGTGCCAGCAGCTTATCTTCGGGACAGGCCTCCATCGGCTACACCTTC,CASSLSSGQASIGYTF
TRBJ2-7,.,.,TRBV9,TGTGCCAGCAGCGCCGGCCCGGCCCTCTACGAGCAGTACTTC,CASSAGPALYEQYF
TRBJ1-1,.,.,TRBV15,TGTGCCACCAGCAGAGGGGACGTCGTGAACACTGAAGCTTTCTTT,CATSRGDVVNTEAFF
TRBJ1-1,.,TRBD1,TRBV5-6,TGTGCCAGCAGCTTGTTTGGTCAGGGGGGAAACACTGAAGCTTTCTTT,CASSLFGQGGNTEAFF
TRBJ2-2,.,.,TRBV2,TGTGCCAGCAGATACAAGAACACCGGGGAGCTGTTTTTT,CASRYKNTGELFF
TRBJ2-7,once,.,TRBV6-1,TGTGCCAGCAGTGAAGGGATACCTTCCTACGAGCAGTACTTC,CASSEGIPSYEQYF
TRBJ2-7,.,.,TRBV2,TGTGCCAGCAGTTATCAGGGTTCATCCTACGAGCAGTACTTC,CASSYQGSSYEQYF
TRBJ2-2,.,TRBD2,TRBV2,TGTGCCAGCAAGGCGGGGGGGAACACCGGGGAGCTGTTTTTT,CASKAGGNTGELFF
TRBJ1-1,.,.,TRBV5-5,TGTGCCAGCAGCCCGCCCAGTAGGAACACTGAAGCTTTCTTT,CASSPPSRNTEAFF
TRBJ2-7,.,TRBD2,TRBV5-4,TGTGCCAGCAGCTTCGGGGGGAGGGGCTCCTACGAGCAGTACTTC,CASSFGGRGSYEQYF
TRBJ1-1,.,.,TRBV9,TGTGCCAGCAGCGTAGTGGGGGCGAACACTGAAGCTTTCTTT,CASSVVGANTEAFF
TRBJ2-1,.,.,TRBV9,TGTGCCAGCAGCGTAGCCCCATCCCGGACGGTAAATGAGCAGTTCTTC,CASSVAPSRTVNEQFF
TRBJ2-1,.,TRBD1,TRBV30,TGTGCCTGGAGTGTGTCCGACAGGGATGTGTACAATGAGCAGTTCTTC,CAWSVSDRDVYNEQFF
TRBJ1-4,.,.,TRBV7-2,TGTGCCAGCAGCTTCACGGTAGAGGGGCGGAAACTGTTTTTT,CASSFTVEGRKLFF
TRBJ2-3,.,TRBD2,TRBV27,TGTGCCAGCAGTTTCTTAATAGCGGGGCTTAGCACAGATACGCAGTATTTT,CASSFLIAGLSTDTQYF
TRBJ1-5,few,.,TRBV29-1,TGCAGCGCCTGTTGGGGGGAGAGTCAGCCCCAGCATTTT,CSACWGESQPQHF
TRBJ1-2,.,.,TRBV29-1,TGCAGCGCCGGGGGGGGCGACGAAAGCTACACCTTC,CSAGGGDESYTF
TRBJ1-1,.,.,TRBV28,TGTGCCAGCAGCCCCCGCAGGGAAGCTTTCTTT,CASSPRREAFF
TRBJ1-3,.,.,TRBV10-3,TGTGCCATCAGAGGATGGGACACGATCTCTGGAAACACCATATATTTT,CAIRGWDTISGNTIYF
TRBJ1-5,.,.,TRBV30,TGTGCCTGGAGCAGAGACCTAAGGGAGCCCCAGCATTTT,CAWSRDLREPQHF
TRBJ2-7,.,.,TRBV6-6,TGTGCCAGCAGTTACTCGAAAGGGAACGAGCAGTACTTC,CASSYSKGNEQYF
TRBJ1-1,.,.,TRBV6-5,TGTGCCAGCAGTTACTGGGGTGCCGAAGCTTTCTTT,CASSYWGAEAFF
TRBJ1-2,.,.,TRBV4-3,TGCGCCAGCAGCCAAGTTGAATCTAACTATGGCTACACCTTC,CASSQVESNYGYTF
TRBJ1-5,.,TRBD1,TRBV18,TGTGCCAGCTCGAGACAGGGGAGCAATCAGCCCCAGCATTTT,CASSRQGSNQPQHF
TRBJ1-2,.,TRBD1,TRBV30,TGTGCCTGTCGGGACAGGGGCTATGGCTACACCTTC,CACRDRGYGYTF
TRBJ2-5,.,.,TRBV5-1,TGCGCCAGCAGCTTGGGGGCGGCGGGGCAAGAGACCCAGTACTTC,CASSLGAAGQETQYF
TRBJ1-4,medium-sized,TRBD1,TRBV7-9,TGTGCCAGCAGCTCCGGGACAGGGGAAGTCGGTGAAAAACTGTTTTTT,CASSSGTGEVGEKLFF
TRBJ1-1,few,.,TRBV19,TGTGCCAGTAGTATAGGGGACATCGAAGCTTTCTTT,CASSIGDIEAFF
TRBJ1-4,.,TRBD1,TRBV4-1,TGCGCCAGCAGCCAAAGGCAGAGGACAGGCGATAATGAAAAACTGTTTTTT,CASSQRQRTGDNEKLFF
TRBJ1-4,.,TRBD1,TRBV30,TGTGCCTGGAGTCCCGGGACAGGGGGTAATGAAAAACTGTTTTTT,CAWSPGTGGNEKLFF
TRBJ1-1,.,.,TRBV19,TGTGCCAGTAGTATAGGCCGATACAGGGTCTCTGAAGCTTTCTTT,CASSIGRYRVSEAFF
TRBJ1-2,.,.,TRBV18,TGTGCCAGCTCACCGCTTCTGCGGACAGACTATGGCTACACCTTC,CASSPLLRTDYGYTF
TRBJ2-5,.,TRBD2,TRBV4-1,TGCGCCAGCAGTCGTGTGGTTCCAGCGGGAGTCGGAGAGACCCAGTACTTC,CASSRVVPAGVGETQYF
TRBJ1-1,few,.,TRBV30,TGTGCCTGGAGTATCCGGTTTGAAGCTTTCTTT,CAWSIRFEAFF